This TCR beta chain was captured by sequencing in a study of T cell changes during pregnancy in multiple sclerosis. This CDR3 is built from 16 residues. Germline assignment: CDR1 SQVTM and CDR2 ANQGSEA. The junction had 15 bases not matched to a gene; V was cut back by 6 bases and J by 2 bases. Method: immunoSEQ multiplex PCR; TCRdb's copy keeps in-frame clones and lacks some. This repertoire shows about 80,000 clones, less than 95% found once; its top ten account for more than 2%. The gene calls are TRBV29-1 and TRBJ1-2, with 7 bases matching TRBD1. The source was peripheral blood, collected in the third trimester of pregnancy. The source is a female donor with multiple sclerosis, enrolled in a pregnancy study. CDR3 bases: TGCAGCGTCCCCCCGAAACTAGGGGACAGAAACTATGGCTACACCTTC. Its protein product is CSVPPKLGDRNYGYTF.